This T cell receptor (beta chain) was profiled in a study of cytomegalovirus exposure and HLA in healthy donors. Study conclusions and caveats: In a later analysis, an Asian-associated ancestry cluster reportedly showed fewer N-insertions than the roughly 730-donor mean.

The CDR3 loop spans 17 amino acids. Germline lookup yields CDR1 LNHDA and CDR2 SQIVND (reference sequence). The trim removed 4 bases at V and 1 base at J, leaving 10 bases unmatched. This PCR relied on a set of 60 Vbeta primers and 13 Jbeta primers. Clones were sequenced by immunoSEQ multiplex PCR, and TCRdb holds only the in-frame ones, with some missing. The sample consists of fewer than 130,000 clones, around four fifths of them appearing once. This clone has only a few counts. The antigen remains unidentified. Sequencing input: PBMCs. The receptor's source is a man aged 25-45 years in good health and CMV-seropositive. The rearrangement links TRBV19 to TRBJ2-7; 10 bases fit TRBD1. CDR3 nucleotides: TGTGCCAGTAGTACCCTACCAGGACAGGGGGTATCCTACGAGCAGTACTTC. Protein product: CASSTLPGQGVSYEQYF. Drawing the rest from reference TRBV19 and TRBJ2-7, the complete variable domain is DGGITQSPKYLFRKEGQNVTLSCEQNLNHDAMYWYRQDPGQGLRLIYYSQIVNDFQKGDIAEGYSVSREKKESFPLTVTSAQKNPTAFYLCASSTLPGQGVSYEQYFGPGTRLTVT.